This T cell receptor beta chain was found in a study of radiotherapy plus CTLA-4 blockade in lung cancer. The table came from immunoSEQ multiplex PCR; TCRdb's copy has only in-frame clones and leaves some out. Here the sample spans about 53,000 clones, almost 85% being singletons. The length of the CDR3 is 12 residues. Trimming cost V 3 bases and J 17 bases; bases outside gene matches: 8. Germline lookup yields CDR1 SGDLS and CDR2 YYNGEE. This receptor was obtained from a human donor with non-small cell lung cancer whose response to radiotherapy plus ipilimumab could not be evaluated. The sequencing here drew on peripheral blood, taken from a patient treated with radiotherapy plus ipilimumab. The rearrangement links TRBV9 to TRBJ1-4; 9 bases are a match to TRBD1. The CDR3 DNA follows: TGTGCCAGCAGCGCTACAGGGGGCGTGGTATTTTTT. It encodes CASSATGGVVFF.